Here is one T cell receptor (beta chain) with its context. What it binds is not known. This CDR3 region has 15 residues. V shed 2 bases and J shed 10 bases, with 20 bases lying between them. The germline V gene has CDR1 SEHNR and CDR2 FQNEAQ (reference sequence). Data came from immunoSEQ multiplex PCR; TCRdb stores just in-frame clones and leaves some out. The sample consists of 20,000 to 25,000 clones, roughly 80% of them appearing once. These data come from a study of PD-1 blockade in classical Hodgkin lymphoma. Study-level points and caveats: CD8+ TCR diversity did not rise significantly by C4D1, unlike CD4+. Relative to healthy donors, newly diagnosed patients reportedly had lower baseline TCR diversity, which was reported as lower still in relapsed/refractory patients.

The time point is: cycle 4 day 1 (C4D1), after 6 weeks of nivolumab. The patients all showed relapse after autologous stem cell transplantation, while their brentuximab vedotin exposure varied. The specimen was peripheral blood mononuclear cells (PBMCs), collected before the fourth cycle of nivolumab. The TCR comes from a human donor with classical Hodgkin lymphoma. The gene calls are TRBV7-9 and TRBJ1-1; weak D call: TRBD1 (6 bases). In DNA form, the CDR3 reads TGTGCCAGCAGCTTAAATGGGGGCGGTGCACTCGGAGCTTTCTTT. This sequence encodes CASSLNGGGALGAFF.